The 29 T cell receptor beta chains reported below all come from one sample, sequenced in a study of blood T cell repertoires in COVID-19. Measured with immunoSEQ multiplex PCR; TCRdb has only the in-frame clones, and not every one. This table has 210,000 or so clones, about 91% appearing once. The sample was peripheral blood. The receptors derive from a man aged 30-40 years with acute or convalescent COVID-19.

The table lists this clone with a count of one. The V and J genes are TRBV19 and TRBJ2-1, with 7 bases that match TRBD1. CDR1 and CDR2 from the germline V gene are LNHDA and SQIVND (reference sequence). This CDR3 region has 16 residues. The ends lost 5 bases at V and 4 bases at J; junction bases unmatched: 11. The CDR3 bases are TGTGCCAGTAGTCCGACAGGGCGATTTTTATACAATGAGCAGTTCTTC. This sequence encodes CASSPTGRFLYNEQFF.

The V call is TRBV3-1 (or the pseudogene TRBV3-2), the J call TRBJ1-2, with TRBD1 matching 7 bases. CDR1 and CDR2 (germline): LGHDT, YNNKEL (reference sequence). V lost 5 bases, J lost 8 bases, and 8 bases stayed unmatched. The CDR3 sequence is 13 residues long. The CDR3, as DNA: TGTGCCAGCAGCTTCCGTACAGGGGTGGGCTACACCTTC. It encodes CASSFRTGVGYTF.

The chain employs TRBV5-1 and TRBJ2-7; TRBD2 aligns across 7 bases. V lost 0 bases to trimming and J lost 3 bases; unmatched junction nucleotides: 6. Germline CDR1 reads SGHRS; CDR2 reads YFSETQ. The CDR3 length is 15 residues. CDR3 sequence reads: CASSLGPSGFYEQYF. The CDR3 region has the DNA TGCGCCAGCAGCTTGGGTCCTAGCGGCTTCTACGAGCAGTACTTC.

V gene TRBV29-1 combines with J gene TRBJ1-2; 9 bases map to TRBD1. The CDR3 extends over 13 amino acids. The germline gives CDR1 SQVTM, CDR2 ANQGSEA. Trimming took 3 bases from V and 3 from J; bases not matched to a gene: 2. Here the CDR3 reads CSVDDRGYYGYTF. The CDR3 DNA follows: TGCAGCGTTGACGACAGGGGGTACTATGGCTACACCTTC. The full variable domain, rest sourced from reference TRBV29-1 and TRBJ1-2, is SAVISQKPSRDICQRGTSLTIQCQVDSQVTMMFWYRQQPGQSLTLIATANQGSEATYESGFVIDKFPISRPNLTFSTLTVSNMSPEDSSIYLCSVDDRGYYGYTFGSGTRLTVV.

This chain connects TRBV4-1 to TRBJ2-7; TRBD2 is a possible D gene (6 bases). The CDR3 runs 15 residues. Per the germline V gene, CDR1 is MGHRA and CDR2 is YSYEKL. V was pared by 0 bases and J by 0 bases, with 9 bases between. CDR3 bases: TGCGCCAGCAGCCAAGAGTCCGGGAGCTCCTACGAGCAGTACTTC. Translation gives CASSQESGSSYEQYF.

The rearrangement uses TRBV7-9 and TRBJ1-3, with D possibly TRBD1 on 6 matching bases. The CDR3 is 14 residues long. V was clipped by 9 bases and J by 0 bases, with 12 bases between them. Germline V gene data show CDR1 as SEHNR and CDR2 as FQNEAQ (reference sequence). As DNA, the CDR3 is TGTGCCAGTTTAGAGACAGGCTCTGGAAACACCATATATTTT. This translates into CASLETGSGNTIYF.

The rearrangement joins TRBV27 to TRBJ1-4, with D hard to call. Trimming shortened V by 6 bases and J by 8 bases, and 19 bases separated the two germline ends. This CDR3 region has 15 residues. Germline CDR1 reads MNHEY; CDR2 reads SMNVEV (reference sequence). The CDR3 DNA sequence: TGTGCCAGCAGCTCACATGGTGGGCGCGAGGAAAAACTGTTTTTT. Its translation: CASSSHGGREEKLFF.

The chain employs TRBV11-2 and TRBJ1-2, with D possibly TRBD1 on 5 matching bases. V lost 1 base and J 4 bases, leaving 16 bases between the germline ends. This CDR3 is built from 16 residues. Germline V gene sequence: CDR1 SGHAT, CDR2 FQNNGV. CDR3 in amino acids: CASSLAWSGNLYGYTF. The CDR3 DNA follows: TGTGCCAGCAGCTTAGCTTGGTCAGGGAACCTCTATGGCTACACCTTC.

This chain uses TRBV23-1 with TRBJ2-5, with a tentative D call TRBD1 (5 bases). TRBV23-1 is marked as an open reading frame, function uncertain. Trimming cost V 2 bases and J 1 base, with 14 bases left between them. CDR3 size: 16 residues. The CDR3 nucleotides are TGCGCCAGCAGTCAAACCCCCCGAGACAGCCAAGAGACCCAGTACTTC. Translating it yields CASSQTPRDSQETQYF.

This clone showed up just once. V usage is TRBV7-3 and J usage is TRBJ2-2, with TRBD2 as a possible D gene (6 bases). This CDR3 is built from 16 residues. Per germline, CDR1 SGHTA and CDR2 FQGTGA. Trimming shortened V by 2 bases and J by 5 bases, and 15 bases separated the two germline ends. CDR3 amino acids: CASSLVGTPQTGELFF. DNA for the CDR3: TGTGCCAGCAGCTTAGTCGGGACTCCTCAAACCGGGGAGCTGTTTTTT.

The CDR3 loop reads CASSFSLNTEAFF. The CDR3 nucleotides are TGTGCCAGCAGTTTCAGTTTGAACACTGAAGCTTTCTTT. The chain is built from TRBV27 and TRBJ1-1, with D unclear. The CDR3 has 13 amino acids. Looked up from germline, CDR1 is MNHEY and CDR2 is SMNVEV (reference sequence). Trimming pared 3 bases from V and 0 bases from J, leaving 5 bases between.

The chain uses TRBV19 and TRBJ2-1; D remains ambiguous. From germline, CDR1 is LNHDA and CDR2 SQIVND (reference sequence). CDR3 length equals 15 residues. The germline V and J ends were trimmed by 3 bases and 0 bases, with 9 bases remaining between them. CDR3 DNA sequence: TGTGCCAGTAGTATGAAACTAAGCTCCTACAATGAGCAGTTCTTC. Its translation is CASSMKLSSYNEQFF.

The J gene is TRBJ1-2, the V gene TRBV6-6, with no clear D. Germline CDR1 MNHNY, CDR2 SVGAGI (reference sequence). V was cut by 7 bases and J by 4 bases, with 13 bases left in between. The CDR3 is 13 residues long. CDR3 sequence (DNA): TGTGCCAGCACCCTAGAGCCTTCCTATGGCTACACCTTC. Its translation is CASTLEPSYGYTF.

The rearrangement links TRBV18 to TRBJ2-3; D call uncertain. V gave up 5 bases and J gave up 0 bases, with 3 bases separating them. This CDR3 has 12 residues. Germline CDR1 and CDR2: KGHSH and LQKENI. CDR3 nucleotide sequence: TGTGCCAGCTCAACTAGCACAGATACGCAGTATTTT. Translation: CASSTSTDTQYF. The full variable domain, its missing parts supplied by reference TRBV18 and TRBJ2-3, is NAGVMQNPRHLVRRRGQEARLRCSPMKGHSHVYWYRQLPEEGLKFMVYLQKENIIDESGMPKERFSAEFPKEGPSILRIQQVVRGDSAAYFCASSTSTDTQYFGPGTRLTVL.

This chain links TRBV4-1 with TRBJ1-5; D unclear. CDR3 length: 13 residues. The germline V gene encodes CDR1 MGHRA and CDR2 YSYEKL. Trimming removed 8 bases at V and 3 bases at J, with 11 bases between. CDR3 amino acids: CASQAGTNQPQHF. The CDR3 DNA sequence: TGCGCCAGCCAGGCAGGTACCAATCAGCCCCAGCATTTT.

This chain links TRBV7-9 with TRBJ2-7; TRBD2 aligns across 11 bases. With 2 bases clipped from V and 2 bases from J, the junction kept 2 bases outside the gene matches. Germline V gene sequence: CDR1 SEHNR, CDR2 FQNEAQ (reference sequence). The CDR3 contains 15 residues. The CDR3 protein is CASSLTSGGPYEQYF. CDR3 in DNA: TGTGCCAGCAGCTTAACTAGCGGGGGCCCCTACGAGCAGTACTTC.

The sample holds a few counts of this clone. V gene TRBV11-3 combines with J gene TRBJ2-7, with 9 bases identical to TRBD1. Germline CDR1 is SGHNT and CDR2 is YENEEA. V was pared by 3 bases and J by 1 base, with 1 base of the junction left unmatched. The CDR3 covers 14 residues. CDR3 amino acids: CASSLDRGSYEQYF. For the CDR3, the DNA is TGTGCCAGCAGCTTGGACAGGGGATCCTACGAGCAGTACTTC.

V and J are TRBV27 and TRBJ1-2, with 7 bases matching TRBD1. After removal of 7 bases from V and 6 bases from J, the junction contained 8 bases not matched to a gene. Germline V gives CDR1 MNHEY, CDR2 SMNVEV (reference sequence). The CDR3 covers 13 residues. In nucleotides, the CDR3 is TGTGCCAGCACCCCGACAGGGAGCGATGGCTACACCTTC. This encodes CASTPTGSDGYTF.

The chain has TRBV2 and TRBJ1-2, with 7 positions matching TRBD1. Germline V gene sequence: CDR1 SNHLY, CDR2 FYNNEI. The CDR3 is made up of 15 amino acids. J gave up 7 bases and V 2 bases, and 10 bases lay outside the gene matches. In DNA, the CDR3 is TGTGCCAGCAGTGAATCTACAGGGGAAAGGAGTGGCTACACCTTC. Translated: CASSESTGERSGYTF.

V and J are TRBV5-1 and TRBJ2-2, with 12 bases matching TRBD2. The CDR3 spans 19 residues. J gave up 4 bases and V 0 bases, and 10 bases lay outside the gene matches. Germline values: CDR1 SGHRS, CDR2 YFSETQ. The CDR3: CASSLALASGRVSTGELFF. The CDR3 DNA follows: TGCGCCAGCAGCTTGGCCTTGGCTAGCGGGAGGGTGTCCACCGGGGAGCTGTTTTTT.

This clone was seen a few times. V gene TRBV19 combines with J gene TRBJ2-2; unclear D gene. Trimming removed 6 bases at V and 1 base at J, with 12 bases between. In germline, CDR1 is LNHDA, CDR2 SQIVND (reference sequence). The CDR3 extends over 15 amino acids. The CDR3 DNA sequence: TGTGCCAGTAGCGACGGCGGCAGGAACACCGGGGAGCTGTTTTTT. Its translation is CASSDGGRNTGELFF.

The CDR3 DNA follows: TGTGCCAGCAGCGCCTCCCCCAGACTAGCAGTGTACAATGAGCAGTTCTTC. Protein product: CASSASPRLAVYNEQFF. The V and J genes are TRBV9 and TRBJ2-1, with TRBD2 matching over 7 bases. The junction had 13 bases not matched to a gene; V was cut back by 3 bases and J by 4 bases. Germline V gene data show CDR1 as SGDLS and CDR2 as YYNGEE. The CDR3 has 17 residues.

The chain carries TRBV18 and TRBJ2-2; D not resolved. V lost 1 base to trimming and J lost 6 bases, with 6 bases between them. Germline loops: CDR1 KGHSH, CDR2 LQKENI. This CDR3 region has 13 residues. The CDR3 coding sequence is TGTGCCAGCTCACCACAGGCGGCCGGGGAGCTGTTTTTT. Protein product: CASSPQAAGELFF.

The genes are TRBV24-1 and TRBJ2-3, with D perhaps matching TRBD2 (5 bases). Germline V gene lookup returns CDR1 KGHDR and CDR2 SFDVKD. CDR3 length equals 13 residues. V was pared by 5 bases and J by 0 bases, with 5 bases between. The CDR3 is CATSGESTDTQYF. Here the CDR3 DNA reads TGTGCCACCAGTGGGGAGAGCACAGATACGCAGTATTTT.

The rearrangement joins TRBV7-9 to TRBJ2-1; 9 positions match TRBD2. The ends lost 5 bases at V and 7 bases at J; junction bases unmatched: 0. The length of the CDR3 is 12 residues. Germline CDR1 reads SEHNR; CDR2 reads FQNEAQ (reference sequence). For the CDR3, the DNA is TGTGCCAGCAGCGCGGGAGGGAATGAGCAGTTCTTC. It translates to CASSAGGNEQFF.

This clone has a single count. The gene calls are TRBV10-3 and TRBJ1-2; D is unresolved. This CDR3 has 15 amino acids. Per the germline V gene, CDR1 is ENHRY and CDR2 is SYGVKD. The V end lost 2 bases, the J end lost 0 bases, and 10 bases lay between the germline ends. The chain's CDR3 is CAISEPGGSNYGYTF. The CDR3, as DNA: TGTGCCATCAGTGAGCCCGGAGGATCTAACTATGGCTACACCTTC.

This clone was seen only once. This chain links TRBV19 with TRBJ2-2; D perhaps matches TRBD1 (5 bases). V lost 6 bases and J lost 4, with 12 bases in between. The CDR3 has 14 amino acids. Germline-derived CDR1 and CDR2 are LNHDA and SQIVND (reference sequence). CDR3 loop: CASRPGPGTGELFF. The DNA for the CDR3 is TGTGCCAGTAGACCAGGGCCGGGCACCGGGGAGCTGTTTTTT. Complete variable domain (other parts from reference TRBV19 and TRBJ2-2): DGGITQSPKYLFRKEGQNVTLSCEQNLNHDAMYWYRQDPGQGLRLIYYSQIVNDFQKGDIAEGYSVSREKKESFPLTVTSAQKNPTAFYLCASRPGPGTGELFFGEGSRLTVL.

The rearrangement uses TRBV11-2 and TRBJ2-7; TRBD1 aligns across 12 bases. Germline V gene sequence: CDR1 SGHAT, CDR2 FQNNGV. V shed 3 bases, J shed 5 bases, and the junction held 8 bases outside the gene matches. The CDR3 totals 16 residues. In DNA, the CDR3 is TGTGCCAGCAGCTTGACGGTGGGGACAGGGGGCAACGAGCAGTACTTC. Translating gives CASSLTVGTGGNEQYF.

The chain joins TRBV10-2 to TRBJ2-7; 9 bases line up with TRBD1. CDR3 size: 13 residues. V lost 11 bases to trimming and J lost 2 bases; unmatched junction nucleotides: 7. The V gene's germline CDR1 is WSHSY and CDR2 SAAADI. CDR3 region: CAGKRQGAYEQYF. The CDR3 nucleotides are TGCGCCGGAAAGAGACAGGGGGCCTACGAGCAGTACTTC.